One and the same sample provided the 23 T cell receptor beta chains below, sequenced in a study of blood T cell repertoires in COVID-19. TCRdb's copy holds only in-frame clones and misses some; the assay was immunoSEQ multiplex PCR. The sample includes over 110,000 clones, nearly 85% seen only once; the top ten take about 4%. The sample was PBMCs or T cells enriched from blood (not recorded which). Receptors were obtained from a man between 45 and 60 years old in a cohort exposed to, infected with or recovered from COVID-19 (not recorded which).

The chain joins TRBV13 to TRBJ2-1; TRBD2 is a possible D gene (6 bases). Germline-derived CDR1 and CDR2 are PRHDT and FYEKMQ (reference sequence). The length of the CDR3 is 14 residues. The V end lost 7 bases, the J end lost 4 bases, and 14 bases lay between the germline ends. The CDR3 nucleotides are TGTGCCAGCACCTCCGGCGCGGGATACAATGAGCAGTTCTTC. This codes for CASTSGAGYNEQFF.

The chain has TRBV28 and TRBJ2-3, with D perhaps matching TRBD1 (5 bases). CDR3 size: 11 residues. Germline CDR1 reads MDHEN; CDR2 reads SYDVKM. V gave up 5 bases and J gave up 14 bases, with 14 bases separating them. In nucleotides, the CDR3 is TGTGCCAGCAGTCCTGGGGCAGTGGGGTATTTT. This translates into CASSPGAVGYF.

The chain joins TRBV19 to TRBJ2-5; tentatively, D is TRBD1 (5 bases). The germline gives CDR1 LNHDA, CDR2 SQIVND (reference sequence). Between the trimmed V and J ends, which lost 1 base and 3 bases, there was a span of 9 bases. This CDR3 spans 14 amino acids. The CDR3 loop reads CASSIAIGEETQYF. For the CDR3, the DNA is TGTGCCAGTAGTATAGCGATAGGGGAAGAGACCCAGTACTTC.

The chain carries TRBV30 and TRBJ1-4; TRBD1 aligns across 8 bases. V lost 2 bases and J lost 8; bases outside the gene matches: 7. Looked up from germline, CDR1 is GTSNPN and CDR2 is SVGIG (reference sequence). The CDR3 covers 14 residues. For the CDR3, the DNA is TGTGCCTGGAGTCCAGACAGGGGACGGGAAAAACTGTTTTTT. Translating gives CAWSPDRGREKLFF.

A single count supports this clone. This chain links TRBV25-1 with TRBJ2-5; possibly TRBD2 for D (7 bases). This CDR3 is 13 amino acids long. V lost 9 bases and J 1 base, leaving 12 bases between the germline ends. The germline CDR1 and CDR2 sequences are MGHDK and SYGVNS. The CDR3 spells CASMRGGQETQYF. CDR3 bases: TGTGCCAGTATGAGGGGGGGCCAAGAGACCCAGTACTTC.

This chain links TRBV9 with TRBJ2-6, with 8 bases aligning to TRBD1. The CDR3 has 15 amino acids. The germline gives CDR1 SGDLS, CDR2 YYNGEE. V lost 7 bases, J lost 0 bases, and 3 bases stayed unmatched. DNA of the CDR3: TGTGCCAGCGTACAGGGGGACTCTGGGGCCAACGTCCTGACTTTC. It specifies CASVQGDSGANVLTF.

This chain connects TRBV6-2 or TRBV6-3 to TRBJ1-2, with TRBD1 identical over 9 bases. This CDR3 is built from 16 residues. Germline lookup yields CDR1 MNHEY and CDR2 SVGEGT. V shed 5 bases and J 4 bases; nucleotides not matched to a gene: 11. CDR3 region: CASSSPPDRGFYGYTF. The CDR3 DNA reads as TGTGCCAGCAGTAGCCCCCCGGACAGGGGCTTCTATGGCTACACCTTC.

The genes are TRBV9 and TRBJ2-2; 8 bases match TRBD2. The junction had 1 base not matched to a gene; V was cut back by 1 base and J by 2 bases. Germline CDR1 SGDLS, CDR2 YYNGEE. This CDR3 is 15 amino acids long. CDR3 sequence reads: CASSVSGSNTGELFF. The CDR3 DNA sequence: TGTGCCAGCAGCGTAAGCGGGAGTAACACCGGGGAGCTGTTTTTT.

Here the CDR3 reads CASYQGFSEAFF. For the CDR3, the DNA is TGTGCCAGCTACCAGGGGTTTTCTGAAGCTTTCTTT. This sequence joins TRBV28 and TRBJ1-1, with TRBD1 as a possible D gene (6 bases). Germline values: CDR1 MDHEN, CDR2 SYDVKM. Trimming removed 8 bases at V and 6 bases at J, with 13 bases between. The CDR3 spans 12 residues.

This clone showed up just once. V gene TRBV5-1 combines with J gene TRBJ2-7; 9 bases line up with TRBD1. This CDR3 is built from 16 residues. Germline trimming cut 0 bases from V and 2 bases from J; bases unmatched to any gene: 6. CDR1 SGHRS and CDR2 YFSETQ come from the germline V gene. The CDR3 DNA follows: TGCGCCAGCAGCTTGGATGGGGACAGGGTGGCCTACGAGCAGTACTTC. Translated: CASSLDGDRVAYEQYF.

The chain employs TRBV23-1 and TRBJ2-3; D is perhaps TRBD1 (6 bases). TRBV23-1 is an open reading frame whose function is uncertain. This CDR3 is built from 13 residues. Trimming took off 2 bases at V and 6 bases at J, with 9 bases between the two ends. CDR3 loop: CASSQEGGDTQYF. CDR3 in DNA: TGCGCCAGCAGTCAAGAAGGGGGTGATACGCAGTATTTT.

The CDR3 is CACGQGGTGELFF. CDR3 DNA sequence: TGTGCCTGCGGACAGGGAGGGACCGGGGAGCTGTTTTTT. The chain has TRBV30 and TRBJ2-2, with TRBD1 as a possible D gene (8 bases). Per germline, CDR1 GTSNPN and CDR2 SVGIG (reference sequence). The CDR3 totals 13 residues. Trimming cost V 6 bases and J 5 bases, with 13 bases left between them.

The chain links TRBV14 to TRBJ2-5, with a tentative D call TRBD1 (6 bases). Trimming removed 2 bases from V and 1 base from J, with 14 bases in between. Looked up from germline, CDR1 is SGHDN and CDR2 is FVKESK. The CDR3 runs 16 residues. The CDR3 reads CASSQPPLGAQETQYF. The CDR3 coding sequence is TGTGCCAGCAGCCAACCCCCCTTGGGGGCCCAAGAGACCCAGTACTTC.

V and J are TRBV28 and TRBJ1-2, with D uncertain. Trimming stripped 5 bases from V and 3 bases from J, with 13 bases between. The CDR3 runs 14 residues. The germline V gene encodes CDR1 MDHEN and CDR2 SYDVKM. This CDR3 is CASSLTSSYYGYTF. The CDR3 DNA is TGTGCCAGCAGTCTGACAAGTTCGTACTATGGCTACACCTTC.

This clone is a singleton in its sample. J is TRBJ2-5 and V is TRBV6-5, with TRBD1 identical over 7 bases. The V gene end was trimmed by 4 bases and the J gene end by 4 bases; junction bases not matched to a gene: 12. The germline gives CDR1 MNHEY, CDR2 SVGAGI. The CDR3 runs 16 residues. The CDR3 protein is CASSSGNRGSAETQYF. The CDR3 DNA is TGTGCCAGCAGTTCGGGGAACAGGGGCTCGGCAGAGACCCAGTACTTC.

The chain joins TRBV7-3 to TRBJ2-7; TRBD1 matches 9 bases. The CDR3 consists of 16 residues. Germline CDR1 and CDR2: SGHTA and FQGTGA. Trimming at V came to 5 bases and at J to 6 bases, leaving 14 bases not matched to a gene. Here the CDR3 DNA reads TGTGCCAGCAGCCCGCAACCCCCTGGGACAGGGTCCGAGCAGTACTTC. Encoded protein: CASSPQPPGTGSEQYF.

The CDR3 here is CASSLQVYYEQYF. The CDR3, as DNA: TGTGCCAGCAGTCTACAGGTTTACTACGAGCAGTACTTC. The gene calls are TRBV28 and TRBJ2-7; D possibly corresponds to TRBD1 (5 bases). This CDR3 has 13 residues. Germline loops: CDR1 MDHEN, CDR2 SYDVKM. Trimming took 5 bases from V and 3 from J, leaving 11 bases between them.

The chain carries TRBV19 and TRBJ1-5; TRBD1 matches 9 bases. J gave up 4 bases and V 6 bases, and 10 bases lay outside the gene matches. CDR1 is LNHDA, CDR2 SQIVND, per germline (reference sequence). This CDR3 is 16 amino acids long. The CDR3 DNA sequence: TGTGCCAGTAGAGCCGGGACAGGGTATGTTAATCAGCCCCAGCATTTT. It translates to CASRAGTGYVNQPQHF.

This clone was detected many times. The CDR3 loop reads CASRQGQATNEKLFF. DNA for the CDR3: TGTGCCAGCAGACAAGGACAAGCAACTAATGAAAAACTGTTTTTT. V is TRBV2 and J is TRBJ1-4, with D possibly TRBD1 on 5 matching bases. V was cut by 6 bases and J by 0 bases, with 11 bases left in between. This CDR3 spans 15 amino acids. The germline V gene encodes CDR1 SNHLY and CDR2 FYNNEI. Together with reference TRBV2 and TRBJ1-4, the CDR3 gives the full variable domain: EPEVTQTPSHQVTQMGQEVILRCVPISNHLYFYWYRQILGQKVEFLVSFYNNEISEKSEIFDDQFSVERPDGSNFTLKIRSTKLEDSAMYFCASRQGQATNEKLFFGSGTQLSVL.

This chain links TRBV5-1 with TRBJ1-4; D unresolved. The V end was cut by 0 bases, the J end by 2 bases, with 8 bases between. The germline gives CDR1 SGHRS, CDR2 YFSETQ. The CDR3 covers 15 residues. CDR3: CASSLGGPTNEKLFF. DNA for the CDR3: TGCGCCAGCAGCTTGGGAGGGCCTACTAATGAAAAACTGTTTTTT.

The chain employs TRBV7-8 and TRBJ1-4; weak D call: TRBD1 (5 bases). V was shortened by 1 base and J by 8 bases, with 11 bases between the two germline ends. Germline V gives CDR1 SGHVS, CDR2 FQNEAQ. This CDR3 has 14 residues. Here the CDR3 DNA reads TGTGCCAGCAGCTTAGGAGGAGGGGAGGAAAAACTGTTTTTT. It yields the protein CASSLGGGEEKLFF.

This rearrangement joins TRBV7-2 to TRBJ1-1; no firm D call. The CDR3 extends over 11 amino acids. The V gene lost 1 base and the J gene lost 12 bases, with 9 bases spanning the gap. Germline V lookup: CDR1 SGHTA, CDR2 FQGNSA. DNA for the CDR3: TGTGCCAGCAGCTTAGGCAGAATTCCTTTCTTT. It is translated as CASSLGRIPFF. Full variable domain (rest looked up from reference TRBV7-2 and TRBJ1-1): GAGVSQSPSNKVTEKGKDVELRCDPISGHTALYWYRQSLGQGLEFLIYFQGNSAPDKSGLPSDRFSAERTGGSVSTLTIQRTQQEDSAVYLCASSLGRIPFFGQGTRLTVV.

The chain combines TRBV5-1 with TRBJ2-1, with 8 bases identical to TRBD2. The J segment lost 9 bases and the V segment lost 7 bases, leaving 18 bases of the junction unmatched. Germline CDR1 SGHRS, CDR2 YFSETQ. CDR3 length: 16 amino acids. The CDR3 here is CASGPTSGEGRSEQFF. Here the CDR3 DNA reads TGCGCCAGCGGACCCACTAGCGGAGAGGGGCGGAGTGAGCAGTTCTTC.